The 11 T cell receptor beta chains given below trace back to one sample, sequenced in a study of cytomegalovirus exposure and HLA in healthy donors. Both 60 Vbeta primers and 13 Jbeta primers went into the PCR. Profiled with immunoSEQ multiplex PCR; TCRdb holds only in-frame clones, not every one. The top ten clones hold under 0.8% of a sample with some 150,000 clones, roughly 85% of them seen once. Sequencing was performed on PBMCs. The receptors shown here come from a male donor in good health and CMV-seronegative.

The chain uses TRBV4-1 and TRBJ1-2, with D maybe TRBD1 (5 bases). The CDR3 loop spans 15 amino acids. Germline CDR1 and CDR2: MGHRA and YSYEKL. V was clipped by 0 bases and J by 7 bases, with 15 bases between them. CDR3 region: CASSQDQGRVPGYTF. CDR3 coding DNA: TGCGCCAGCAGCCAAGATCAGGGAAGAGTCCCTGGCTACACCTTC.

The rearrangement uses TRBV19 and TRBJ1-2; no clear D. The germline CDR1 and CDR2 sequences are LNHDA and SQIVND (reference sequence). This CDR3 is built from 15 residues. Trimming removed 3 bases at V and 0 bases at J, with 11 bases between. CDR3 sequence (DNA): TGTGCCAGTAGTATTGCGGGCAGCCCTAACTATGGCTACACCTTC. It translates to CASSIAGSPNYGYTF.

CDR3: CASIAGAVGANVLTF. In nucleotides, the CDR3 is TGTGCCAGCATTGCGGGAGCGGTTGGGGCCAACGTCCTGACTTTC. The gene calls are TRBV2 and TRBJ2-6, with 7 bases fitting TRBD2. The V and J ends lost 7 bases and 3 bases, in that order; junction bases with no gene match: 6. The CDR3 totals 15 residues. Germline V CDR1 and CDR2: SNHLY, FYNNEI.

The J gene is TRBJ2-5, the V gene TRBV6-6; 7 nucleotides line up with TRBD1. The J call may be in error: the DNA end matches TRBJ2-7 better. The germline V gene has CDR1 MNHNY and CDR2 SVGAGI (reference sequence). The CDR3 loop spans 15 amino acids. The CDR3 region is CASSYTGQGAYEQYF. DNA for the CDR3: TGTGCCAGCAGCTACACTGGGCAGGGGGCCTACGAGCAGTACTTC.

The rearrangement uses TRBV5-4 and TRBJ2-7; no definite D call. This CDR3 contains 13 residues. The germline CDR1 and CDR2 sequences are SGHNT and YYREEE (reference sequence). Trimming removed 3 bases from V and 0 bases from J, with 7 bases in between. Written as DNA, the CDR3 is TGTGCCAGCAGCTCGGGTAGCTCCTACGAGCAGTACTTC. Translating it yields CASSSGSSYEQYF.

The chain has TRBV11-3 and TRBJ1-5; D possibly corresponds to TRBD1 (6 bases). The CDR3 has 15 residues. With 2 bases removed from V and 2 bases from J, the gap between germline ends came to 10 bases. Germline V CDR1 and CDR2: SGHNT, YENEEA. CDR3 in amino acids: CASSLRHRGNQPQHF. CDR3 bases: TGTGCCAGCAGCTTAAGGCACAGGGGCAATCAGCCCCAGCATTTT.

The chain links TRBV10-3 to TRBJ2-7; TRBD2 agrees at 8 bases. This CDR3 contains 12 residues. Germline-derived CDR1 and CDR2 are ENHRY and SYGVKD. Losses at the gene ends were 6 bases for V and 4 bases for J; bases not matched to a gene: 2. CDR3 amino acids: CAISSGGYEQYF. The CDR3 DNA reads TGTGCCATCAGCAGCGGGGGTTACGAGCAGTACTTC.

This chain connects TRBV5-1 to TRBJ2-1, with 8 bases identical to TRBD2. V lost 0 bases and J lost 0; bases outside the gene matches: 2. CDR3 length: 16 residues. In germline, CDR1 is SGHRS, CDR2 YFSETQ. The CDR3 DNA reads as TGCGCCAGCAGCTTGGGGCGGGGGGCCTCCTACAATGAGCAGTTCTTC. Protein sequence: CASSLGRGASYNEQFF.

This chain joins TRBV12-5 and TRBJ2-5; 12 bases match TRBD2. Unmatched junction bases numbered 8, after V lost 3 bases and J lost 3 bases. The germline gives CDR1 LGHNT, CDR2 FRNRAP. The CDR3 consists of 17 residues. CDR3 residues: CASGFGLAGGLEETQYF. The DNA of the CDR3 is TGTGCTAGTGGTTTTGGTCTAGCGGGGGGGTTAGAAGAGACCCAGTACTTC.

The chain is built from TRBV9 and TRBJ2-2, with 7 bases matching TRBD1. Trimming at V came to 3 bases and at J to 5 bases, leaving 7 bases not matched to a gene. The V gene's germline CDR1 is SGDLS and CDR2 YYNGEE. The CDR3 has 15 residues. The DNA of the CDR3 is TGTGCCAGCAGCGGCTCCGGGACAGTGACCGGGGAGCTGTTTTTT. Its translation is CASSGSGTVTGELFF.

The chain has TRBV5-1 and TRBJ2-5; TRBD1 is a possible D gene (6 bases). Between the trimmed V and J ends, which lost 4 bases and 7 bases, there was a span of 26 bases. Germline assignment: CDR1 SGHRS and CDR2 YFSETQ. The CDR3 is 17 amino acids. The CDR3, as DNA: TGCGCCAGCAGCCCGGTCCAGACAAGGGACACTTTGGGGACCCAGTACTTC. It encodes CASSPVQTRDTLGTQYF.